This TCR beta chain was sequenced during a study of naive and memory T cell subsets. An equimolar mix of two oligonucleotides served as the beta constant-region primer for TRBC1 and TRBC2. Ligated cDNA was amplified by four rounds of PCR with nested alpha and beta constant-region primers and SP2. TCRdb re-analysed the UMI-ligation and nested PCR reads in MiXCR, keeping a single row per CDR3 protein. The data contain fewer than 150,000 distinct CDR3 sequences, approximately 21% of them seen just once; the ten biggest clones take up 0.5% to 0.75%. V was pared by 5 bases and J by 5 bases, with 14 bases of the junction left unmatched. Germline loops: CDR1 MNHEY, CDR2 SMNVEV (reference sequence). This CDR3 comprises 17 residues. Worth noting for this clonotype: Its antigen is as yet unknown.

General observations from the study: No ground truth validated the naive and memory repertoire findings. Possibly reflecting memory cells re-expressing CD45RA, a few larger clonotypes occurred in naive repertoires, especially CD8. Each distinct alpha or beta sequence counts as one clonotype.

The sequencing sample was made of naive CD8+ T cells from blood. This receptor was obtained from a human donor in good health. The chain is built from TRBV27 and TRBJ2-5; 10 nucleotides align to TRBD1. DNA of the CDR3: TGTGCCAGCAGTATGCGGACAGGGGGTAACGCTTTGGAGACCCAGTACTTC. As protein: CASSMRTGGNALETQYF.